The clone carrying this T cell receptor beta chain was seen a few times. What it binds is unknown. Genes and germline are mouse. The missing CDR3 end, 1 residue past where the read stops, is filled in from the germline J gene. The V and J ends lost 1 base and 6 bases respectively, with 6 bases between them. Germline V gene data show CDR1 as KGHPV and CDR2 as FQNQEV (reference sequence). The CDR3 loop spans 12 amino acids. As to time point: mouse harvest day 7 after allogeneic transplant. The graft held 10^6 splenic CD5+ T cells and 10^7 T-cell-depleted bone marrow cells. This mouse GVHD model was MHC-mismatched B6 to BALB/c, profiled day 7 or 14. This entry comes from a study of tissue T cells after allogeneic stem cell transplantation. The study's findings and limits: Anatomically similar tissues had similar TCR repertoires within each patient. Across patients, clones rarely overlapped, yet motif clusters were shared tissue-specifically. Blood and spleen captured only part of the tissue TCR repertoire.

Profiled with immunoSEQ multiplex PCR; TCRdb holds only in-frame clones, not every one. The table has 6,000 to 7,000 clones, roughly 45% seen once; the top ten hold about 2%. Material for sequencing was skin. This receptor was obtained from a female BALB/c mouse given C57BL/6 T cells with graft-versus-host disease after an allogeneic hematopoietic cell transplant. The chain is built from TRBV26 and TRBJ1-2; D unclear. The CDR3 bases that were read are TGTGCCAGCAGTCTGTTAGGCCCCGACTACACC. Its protein is CASSLLGPDYT. The entire CDR3 reads CASSLLGPDYTF.